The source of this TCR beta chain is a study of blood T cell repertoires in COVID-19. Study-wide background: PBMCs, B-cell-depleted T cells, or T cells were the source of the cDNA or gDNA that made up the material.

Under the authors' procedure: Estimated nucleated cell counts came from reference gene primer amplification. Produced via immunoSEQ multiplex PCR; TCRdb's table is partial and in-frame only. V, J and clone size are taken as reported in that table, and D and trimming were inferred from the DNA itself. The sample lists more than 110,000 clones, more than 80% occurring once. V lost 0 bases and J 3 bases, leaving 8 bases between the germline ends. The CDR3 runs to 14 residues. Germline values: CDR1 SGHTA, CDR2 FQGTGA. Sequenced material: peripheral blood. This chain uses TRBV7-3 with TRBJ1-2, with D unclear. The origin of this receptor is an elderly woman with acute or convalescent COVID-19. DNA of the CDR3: TGTGCCAGCAGCTTAACCCCTCAGGACTATGGCTACACCTTC. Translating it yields CASSLTPQDYGYTF.